Listed here are 15 T cell receptor beta chains from one sample, sequenced in a study of CD8+ T cells in alopecia areata. As the sequencing template, cDNA was produced by extracting RNA and reverse transcribing it. Profiling relied on immunoSEQ multiplex PCR, and the TCRdb table lists in-frame clones only, not all of them. Altogether about 2,100 clones are present, 77% being singletons, with the ten largest covering about 6.5%. Treatment here: oral pan-JAK inhibitor, 5-10 mg twice daily. Alopecia areata patients had lesional scalp punch biopsies and peripheral blood taken from them. This specimen was skin, taken at approximately week 44, from a patient treated with tofacitinib. The receptors here all came from a human donor with alopecia areata.

This chain links TRBV19 with TRBJ1-5; D remains ambiguous. Trimming removed 7 bases from V and 9 bases from J, with 16 bases in between. CDR1 is LNHDA and CDR2 is SQIVND in the germline V gene (reference sequence). The CDR3 has 13 residues. The CDR3 region has the DNA TGTGCCAGTAAGTTGGGTAGCATCGGGCCCCAGCATTTT. This sequence encodes CASKLGSIGPQHF.

The CDR3 DNA reads TGTGCCAGCAGCTTGACTAGCGGGGGGGCAAATGAGCAGTTCTTC. Translated: CASSLTSGGANEQFF. The rearrangement links TRBV7-9 to TRBJ2-1; 14 bases align to TRBD2. The CDR3 contains 15 residues. Germline CDR1 SEHNR, CDR2 FQNEAQ (reference sequence). J gave up 7 bases and V 3 bases, and 2 bases lay outside the gene matches.

The chain carries TRBV7-6 and TRBJ2-6; D may be TRBD1 (7 bases). Trimming shortened V by 2 bases and J by 0 bases, and 20 bases separated the two germline ends. The CDR3 loop spans 20 amino acids. Germline loops: CDR1 SGHVS, CDR2 FNYEAQ. CDR3 bases: TGTGCCAGCAGCTTACTCCCGGGCTTGCAGGGGGGCTCTGGGGCCAACGTCCTGACTTTC. It specifies CASSLLPGLQGGSGANVLTF.

This chain joins TRBV15 and TRBJ2-7; 8 positions agree with TRBD2. With 0 bases clipped from V and 0 bases from J, the junction kept 10 bases outside the gene matches. The CDR3 runs 18 residues. The V gene's germline CDR1 is LNHNV and CDR2 YYDKDF (reference sequence). Here the CDR3 reads CATSRDRFGGDNSYEQYF. In DNA form, the CDR3 reads TGTGCCACCAGCAGAGATCGATTCGGGGGGGACAACTCCTACGAGCAGTACTTC.

J is TRBJ2-7 and V is TRBV6-1; TRBD1 agrees at 7 bases. Germline CDR1 and CDR2: MNHNS and SASEGT. V was clipped by 8 bases and J by 3 bases; unmatched bases: 4. This CDR3 has 12 residues. DNA of the CDR3: TGTGCCAGCCTAAGGGACAGCTACGAGCAGTACTTC. It is translated as CASLRDSYEQYF.

The chain employs TRBV19 and TRBJ1-5, with 8 bases matching TRBD1. With 3 bases clipped from V and 1 base from J, the junction kept 11 bases outside the gene matches. The germline gives CDR1 LNHDA, CDR2 SQIVND (reference sequence). The CDR3 contains 18 residues. Written as DNA, the CDR3 is TGTGCCAGTAGTATTATATTAACGGACAGGGTGAGCAATCAGCCCCAGCATTTT. Amino acid sequence: CASSIILTDRVSNQPQHF.

This clone showed up just a few times. This chain connects TRBV29-1 to TRBJ2-3; D call uncertain. Per germline, CDR1 SQVTM and CDR2 ANQGSEA. Trimming took 6 bases from V and 2 from J, leaving 6 bases between them. This CDR3 has 11 residues. The CDR3 DNA reads TGCAGCGTCTCGGACACAGATACGCAGTATTTT. Translating gives CSVSDTDTQYF.

The chain couples TRBV6-1 to TRBJ2-7; 11 positions match TRBD1. Germline CDR1 is MNHNS and CDR2 is SASEGT. CDR3 size: 16 residues. Trimming took 0 bases from V and 2 from J; bases not matched to a gene: 3. The chain's CDR3 is CASSEAAGQGAYEQYF. Written as DNA, the CDR3 is TGTGCCAGCAGTGAAGCGGCGGGACAGGGGGCCTACGAGCAGTACTTC.

This clone showed up just a few times. CDR3 nucleotide sequence: TGTGCCAGCGGAGAGACAGGGAAGACTGATGGCTACACCTTC. Residues: CASGETGKTDGYTF. The chain joins TRBV7-9 to TRBJ1-2; 7 nucleotides align to TRBD1. V was pared by 8 bases and J by 6 bases, with 12 bases of the junction left unmatched. Germline V gene sequence: CDR1 SEHNR, CDR2 FQNEAQ (reference sequence). CDR3 length: 14 amino acids.

This chain uses TRBV4-1 with TRBJ2-7, with D tentatively TRBD1 or TRBD2 (5 bases each). V lost 0 bases to trimming and J lost 3 bases, with 15 bases between them. CDR3 length: 16 residues. Germline assignment: CDR1 MGHRA and CDR2 YSYEKL. This chain's CDR3 is CASSQEHGTENYEQYF. The CDR3 bases are TGCGCCAGCAGCCAAGAACATGGGACGGAAAACTACGAGCAGTACTTC.

The chain couples TRBV7-2 to TRBJ2-7, with 11 bases matching TRBD2. Trimming removed 1 base from V and 7 bases from J; junction bases left unmatched: 9. Germline CDR1 and CDR2: SGHTA and FQGNSA. The CDR3 spans 16 residues. The CDR3 spells CASSLGIAGGRGEQYF. The CDR3 region has the DNA TGTGCCAGCAGCTTAGGGATAGCGGGGGGGAGAGGGGAGCAGTACTTC.

This chain links TRBV19 with TRBJ1-1, with 7 bases lining up with TRBD1. Per germline, CDR1 LNHDA and CDR2 SQIVND (reference sequence). This CDR3 comprises 15 residues. The V segment lost 7 bases and the J segment 2 bases; nucleotides outside the gene matches: 10. The CDR3 region has the DNA TGTGCCAGTACCGTCGGTCGGACAGGTAACACTGAAGCTTTCTTT. This codes for CASTVGRTGNTEAFF.

The rearrangement uses TRBV6-5 and TRBJ1-1; no clear D gene. Looked up from germline, CDR1 is MNHEY and CDR2 is SVGAGI. CDR3 size: 15 residues. Trimming cost V 7 bases and J 1 base, with 16 bases left between them. The CDR3 reads CASTTRVAPNTEAFF. Written as DNA, the CDR3 is TGTGCCAGCACCACGCGAGTCGCACCGAACACTGAAGCTTTCTTT.

V gene TRBV1 combines with J gene TRBJ2-1; the DNA was not compared with TRBD2, the D call given in the table. TRBV1 is classified as a pseudogene. The CDR3 loop spans 18 amino acids. DNA for the CDR3: TGCACCAGCAGCCAAGATCTTGATGCAGCGGGGGGTCACAATGAGCAGTTCTTC. It codes for CTSSQDLDAAGGHNEQFF.

The rearrangement links TRBV7-9 to TRBJ1-6; D may be TRBD1 (6 bases). Trimming shortened V by 0 bases and J by 6 bases, and 6 bases separated the two germline ends. This CDR3 is built from 14 residues. The germline V gene encodes CDR1 SEHNR and CDR2 FQNEAQ (reference sequence). The CDR3 loop reads CASSLAQGNSPLHF. The CDR3 DNA reads TGTGCCAGCAGCTTAGCACAGGGTAATTCACCCCTCCACTTT.